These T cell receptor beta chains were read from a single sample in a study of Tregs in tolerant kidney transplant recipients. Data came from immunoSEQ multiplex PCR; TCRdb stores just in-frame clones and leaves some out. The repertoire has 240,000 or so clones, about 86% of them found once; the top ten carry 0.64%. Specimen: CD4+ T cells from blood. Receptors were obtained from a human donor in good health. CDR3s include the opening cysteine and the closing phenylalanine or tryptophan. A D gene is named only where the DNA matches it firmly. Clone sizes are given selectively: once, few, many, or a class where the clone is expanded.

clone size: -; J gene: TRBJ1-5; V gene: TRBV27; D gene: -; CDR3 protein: CASSLDRRSNQPQHF; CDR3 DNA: TGTGCCAGCAGTTTAGACAGGAGAAGCAATCAGCCCCAGCATTTT
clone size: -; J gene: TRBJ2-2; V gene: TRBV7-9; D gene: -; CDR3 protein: CASSLVAGAGGELFF; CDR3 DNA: TGTGCCAGCAGCTTAGTCGCGGGGGCTGGCGGGGAGCTGTTTTTT
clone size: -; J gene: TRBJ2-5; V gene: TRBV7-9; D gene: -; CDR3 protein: CASSLAGGQETQYF; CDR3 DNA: TGTGCCAGCAGCTTAGCAGGAGGGCAAGAGACCCAGTACTTC
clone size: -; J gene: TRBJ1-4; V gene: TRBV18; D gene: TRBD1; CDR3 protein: CASHRGSNEKLFF; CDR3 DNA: TGTGCCAGCCACAGGGGGAGTAATGAAAAACTGTTTTTT
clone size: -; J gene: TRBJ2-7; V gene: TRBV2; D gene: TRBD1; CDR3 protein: CASSQTGPRQYF; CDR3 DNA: TGTGCCAGCAGTCAGACAGGGCCCCGGCAGTACTTC
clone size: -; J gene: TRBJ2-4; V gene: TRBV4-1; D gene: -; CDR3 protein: CASSQDWLAKNIQYF; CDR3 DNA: TGCGCCAGCAGCCAAGATTGGTTAGCCAAAAACATTCAGTACTTC
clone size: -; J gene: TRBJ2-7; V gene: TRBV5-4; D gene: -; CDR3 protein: CASSLVPGYEQYF; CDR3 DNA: TGTGCCAGCAGCTTGGTTCCAGGTTACGAGCAGTACTTC
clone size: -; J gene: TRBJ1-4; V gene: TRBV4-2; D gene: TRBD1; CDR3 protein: CASSQRGDSPATNEKLFF; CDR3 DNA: TGTGCCAGCAGCCAAAGGGGGGACAGTCCCGCAACTAATGAAAAACTGTTTTTT
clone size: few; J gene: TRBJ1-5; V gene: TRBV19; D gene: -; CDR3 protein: CASSIGYGNQPQHF; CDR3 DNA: TGTGCCAGTAGTATCGGGTATGGCAATCAGCCCCAGCATTTT
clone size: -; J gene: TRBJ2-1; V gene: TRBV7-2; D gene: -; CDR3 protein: CASSLGGSNRNEQFF; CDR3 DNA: TGTGCCAGCAGCTTAGGAGGGAGTAACCGGAATGAGCAGTTCTTC
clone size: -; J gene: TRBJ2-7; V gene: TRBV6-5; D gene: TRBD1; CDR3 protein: CASGGTGSYEQYF; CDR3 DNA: TGTGCCAGCGGGGGGACAGGCTCCTACGAGCAGTACTTC
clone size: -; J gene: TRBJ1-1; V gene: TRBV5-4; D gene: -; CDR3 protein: CASSLAGGGVNTEAFF; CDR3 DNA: TGTGCCAGCAGCTTGGCCGGAGGGGGGGTGAACACTGAAGCTTTCTTT
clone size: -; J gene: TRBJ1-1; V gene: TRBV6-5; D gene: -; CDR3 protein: CASSLGRKNTEAFF; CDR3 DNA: TGTGCCAGCAGTTTGGGACGGAAGAACACTGAAGCTTTCTTT
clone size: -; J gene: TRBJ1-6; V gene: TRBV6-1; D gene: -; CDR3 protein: CASSEAGAGLFNSPLHF; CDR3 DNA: TGTGCCAGCAGTGAAGCCGGGGCAGGGTTGTTTAATTCACCCCTCCACTTT
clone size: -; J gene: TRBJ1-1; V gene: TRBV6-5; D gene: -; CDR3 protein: CASSRQLNTEAFF; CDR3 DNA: TGTGCCAGCAGCCGACAGCTGAACACTGAAGCTTTCTTT
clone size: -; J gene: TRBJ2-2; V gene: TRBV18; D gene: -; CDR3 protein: CASSDYRVSNTGELFF; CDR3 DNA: TGTGCCAGCTCAGACTACAGGGTATCGAACACCGGGGAGCTGTTTTTT
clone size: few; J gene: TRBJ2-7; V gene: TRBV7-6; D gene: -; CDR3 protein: CASSSYGAGTYF; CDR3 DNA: TGTGCCAGCAGCTCCTACGGGGCGGGGACGTACTTC
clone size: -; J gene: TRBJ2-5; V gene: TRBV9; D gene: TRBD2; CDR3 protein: CASSVTSGQETQYF; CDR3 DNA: TGTGCCAGCAGCGTTACTAGCGGGCAAGAGACCCAGTACTTC
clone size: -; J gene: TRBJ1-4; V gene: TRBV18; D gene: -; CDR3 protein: CASSPSTGANEKLFF; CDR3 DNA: TGTGCCAGCTCACCCTCGACAGGTGCGAATGAAAAACTGTTTTTT
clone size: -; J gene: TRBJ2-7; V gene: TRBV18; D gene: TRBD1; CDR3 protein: CASSTTGQLYEQYF; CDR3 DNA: TGTGCCAGCTCAACGACGGGACAGCTCTACGAGCAGTACTTC
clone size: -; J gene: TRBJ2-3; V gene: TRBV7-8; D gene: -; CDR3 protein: CASSFSLASQYF; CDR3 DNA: TGTGCCAGCAGCTTTTCTCTAGCCAGTCAGTATTTT
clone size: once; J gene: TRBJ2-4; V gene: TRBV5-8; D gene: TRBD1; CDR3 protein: CASSLGDRGNIQYF; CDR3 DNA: TGTGCCAGCAGCTTGGGGGACAGGGGAAACATTCAGTACTTC
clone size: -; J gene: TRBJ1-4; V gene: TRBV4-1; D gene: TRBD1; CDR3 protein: CASSQGPGTGSEKLFF; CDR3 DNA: TGCGCCAGCAGCCAAGGCCCCGGGACAGGGAGTGAAAAACTGTTTTTT
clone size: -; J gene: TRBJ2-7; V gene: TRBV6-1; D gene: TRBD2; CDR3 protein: CASSDVSGTIYEQYF; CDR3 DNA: TGTGCCAGCAGTGATGTTAGCGGGACCATCTACGAGCAGTACTTC
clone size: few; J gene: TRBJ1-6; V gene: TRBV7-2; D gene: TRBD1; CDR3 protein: CASSRTGENSPLHF; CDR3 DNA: TGTGCCAGCAGCCGCACAGGGGAGAATTCACCCCTCCACTTT
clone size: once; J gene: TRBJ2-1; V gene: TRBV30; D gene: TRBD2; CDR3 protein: CAWSISIAGAYNEQFF; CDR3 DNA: TGTGCCTGGAGTATTTCGATAGCGGGAGCCTACAATGAGCAGTTCTTC
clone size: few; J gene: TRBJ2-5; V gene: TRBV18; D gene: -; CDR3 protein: CASSLGVETQYF; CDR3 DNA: TGTGCCAGCTCTCTCGGAGTTGAGACCCAGTACTTC
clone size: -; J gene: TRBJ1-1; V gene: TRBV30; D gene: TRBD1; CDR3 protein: CAWNRTGTGHIKTEAFF; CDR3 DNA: TGTGCCTGGAACCGAACCGGGACAGGGCACATTAAAACTGAAGCTTTCTTT
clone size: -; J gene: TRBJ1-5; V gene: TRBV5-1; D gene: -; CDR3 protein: CASSLGAAGNQPQHF; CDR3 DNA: TGCGCCAGCAGCTTAGGCGCCGCGGGCAATCAGCCCCAGCATTTT
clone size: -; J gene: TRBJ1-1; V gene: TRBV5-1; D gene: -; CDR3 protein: CASSLRTENTEAFF; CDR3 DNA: TGCGCCAGCAGCTTAAGGACTGAGAACACTGAAGCTTTCTTT
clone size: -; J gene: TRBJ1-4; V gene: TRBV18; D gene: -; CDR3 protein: CASSPGMNEKLFF; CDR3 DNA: TGTGCCAGCTCACCAGGGATGAATGAAAAACTGTTTTTT
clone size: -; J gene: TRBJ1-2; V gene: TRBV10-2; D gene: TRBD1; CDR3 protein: CASSGARDRGLVGYGYTF; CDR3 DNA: TGCGCCAGCAGCGGGGCTCGGGACAGGGGTTTGGTGGGCTATGGCTACACCTTC
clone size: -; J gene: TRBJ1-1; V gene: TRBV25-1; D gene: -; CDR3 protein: CASCSLNTEAFF; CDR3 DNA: TGTGCCAGCTGCAGTTTGAACACTGAAGCTTTCTTT
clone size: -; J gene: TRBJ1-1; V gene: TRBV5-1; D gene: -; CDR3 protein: CASSLLGTEAFF; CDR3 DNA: TGCGCCAGCAGCTTGTTGGGCACTGAAGCTTTCTTT
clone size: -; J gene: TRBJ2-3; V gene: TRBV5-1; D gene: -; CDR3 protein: CASSLGPTDTQYF; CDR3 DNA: TGCGCCAGCAGCTTGGGTCCGACAGATACGCAGTATTTT
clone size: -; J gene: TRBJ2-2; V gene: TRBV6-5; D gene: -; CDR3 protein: CASSYAHVANTGELFF; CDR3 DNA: TGTGCCAGCAGTTACGCACACGTCGCGAACACCGGGGAGCTGTTTTTT
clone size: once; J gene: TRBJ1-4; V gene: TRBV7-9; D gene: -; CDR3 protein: CASSLAGVREKLFF; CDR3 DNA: TGTGCCAGCAGTCTCGCGGGGGTCCGTGAAAAACTGTTTTTT
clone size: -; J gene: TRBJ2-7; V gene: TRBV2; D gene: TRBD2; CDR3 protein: CASIEGLAGNEQYF; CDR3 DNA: TGTGCCAGCATCGAAGGACTAGCGGGAAACGAGCAGTACTTC
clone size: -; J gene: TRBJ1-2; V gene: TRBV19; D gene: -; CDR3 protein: CASSIAGVWVYGYTF; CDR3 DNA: TGTGCCAGTAGTATAGCTGGCGTTTGGGTCTATGGCTACACCTTC
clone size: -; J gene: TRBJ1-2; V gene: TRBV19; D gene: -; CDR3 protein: CASKADPYGYTF; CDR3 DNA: TGTGCCAGTAAGGCAGATCCCTATGGCTACACCTTC
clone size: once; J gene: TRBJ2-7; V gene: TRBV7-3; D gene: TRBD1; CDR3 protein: CASSLGQGDEQYF; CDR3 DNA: TGTGCCAGCAGCTTAGGACAGGGGGACGAGCAGTACTTC
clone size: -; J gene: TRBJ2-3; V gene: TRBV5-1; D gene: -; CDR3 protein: CASSFAADTQYF; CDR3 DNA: TGCGCCAGCAGCTTCGCGGCAGATACGCAGTATTTT
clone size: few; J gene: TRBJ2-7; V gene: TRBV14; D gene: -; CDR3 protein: CASSHTYEQYF; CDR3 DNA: TGTGCCAGCAGCCACACCTACGAGCAGTACTTC
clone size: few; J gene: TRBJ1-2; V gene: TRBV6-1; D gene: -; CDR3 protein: CASMGGERLMGYTF; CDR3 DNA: TGTGCCAGCATGGGGGGGGAACGGTTAATGGGCTACACCTTC
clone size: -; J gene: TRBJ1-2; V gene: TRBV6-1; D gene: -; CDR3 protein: CASSEGWGQNYGYTF; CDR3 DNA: TGTGCCAGCAGTGAAGGGTGGGGGCAGAACTATGGCTACACCTTC
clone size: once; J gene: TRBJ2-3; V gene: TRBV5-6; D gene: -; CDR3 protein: CASSLRGAGDTQYF; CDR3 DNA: TGTGCCAGCAGCTTACGGGGAGCGGGAGATACGCAGTATTTT
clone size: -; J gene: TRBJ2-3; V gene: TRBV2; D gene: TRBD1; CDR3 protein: CASSPIGTGGTDTQYF; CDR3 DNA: TGTGCCAGCAGTCCAATCGGGACAGGGGGCACAGATACGCAGTATTTT
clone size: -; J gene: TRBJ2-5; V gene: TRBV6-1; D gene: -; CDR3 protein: CASSSLGGPRETQYF; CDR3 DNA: TGTGCCAGCAGTTCGCTCGGGGGCCCGAGAGAGACCCAGTACTTC
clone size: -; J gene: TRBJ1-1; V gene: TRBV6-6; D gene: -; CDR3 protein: CASRPAGSKLLAEAFF; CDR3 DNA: TGTGCCAGCAGGCCCGCGGGATCCAAATTATTGGCTGAAGCTTTCTTT
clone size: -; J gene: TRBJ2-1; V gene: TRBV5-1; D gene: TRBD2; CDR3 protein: CASSSSGSSYNEQFF; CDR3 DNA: TGCGCCAGCAGCTCAAGCGGGAGCTCCTACAATGAGCAGTTCTTC
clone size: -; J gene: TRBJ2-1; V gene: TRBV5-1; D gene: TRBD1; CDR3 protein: CASSLDLQGMQFF; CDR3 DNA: TGCGCCAGCAGCTTGGATTTACAGGGGATGCAGTTCTTC
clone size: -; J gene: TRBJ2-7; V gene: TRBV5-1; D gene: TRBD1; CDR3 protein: CASSLGTGPYEQYF; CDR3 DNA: TGCGCCAGCAGCTTGGGGACAGGCCCCTACGAGCAGTACTTC
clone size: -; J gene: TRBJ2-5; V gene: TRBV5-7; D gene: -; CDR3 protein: CASSQRGSEYF; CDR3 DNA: TGTGCCAGCAGCCAGAGGGGGTCGGAGTACTTC
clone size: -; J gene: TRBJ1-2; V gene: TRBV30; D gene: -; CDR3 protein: CAWSVMGFYGYTF; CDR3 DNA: TGTGCCTGGAGTGTAATGGGATTCTATGGCTACACCTTC
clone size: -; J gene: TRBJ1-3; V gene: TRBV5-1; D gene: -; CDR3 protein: CASSLEGQGIDTIYF; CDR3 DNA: TGCGCCAGCAGCTTGGAGGGGCAGGGTATCGACACCATATATTTT
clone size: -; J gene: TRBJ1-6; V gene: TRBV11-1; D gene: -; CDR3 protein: CASSTTPGVPLNSPLHF; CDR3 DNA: TGTGCCAGCAGCACGACCCCAGGGGTGCCGTTAAATTCACCCCTCCACTTT
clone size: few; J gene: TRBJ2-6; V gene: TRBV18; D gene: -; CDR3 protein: CASSNQGASGANVLTF; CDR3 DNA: TGTGCCAGCTCTAACCAAGGGGCTTCTGGGGCCAACGTCCTGACTTTC
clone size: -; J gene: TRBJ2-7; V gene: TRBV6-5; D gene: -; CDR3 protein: CASSRRQSSYEQYF; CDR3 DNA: TGTGCCAGCAGTCGACGACAGAGCTCCTACGAGCAGTACTTC
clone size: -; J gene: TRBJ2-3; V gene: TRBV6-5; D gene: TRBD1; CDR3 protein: CASSYRGLSDTQYF; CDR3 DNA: TGTGCCAGCAGTTACAGGGGGCTCTCAGATACGCAGTATTTT